This TCR beta chain was identified during a study of metastatic and nonmetastatic thyroid tumors (TCRdb year 2020). Background for the entire study: Repertoires were compared across peripheral blood and tumor or nodule tissue samples from malignant and benign thyroid patients.

The library was prepared using PCR. Sequencing was carried out with an Illumina HiSeq 4000. The TCR beta-chain CDR3 region of each patient was profiled by high-throughput sequencing. The original methods were these. Drawing on CDR3 differences between clinicopathological groups, the researchers built a classifier meant to tell apart patients with distant-metastatic papillary thyroid cancer. Repertoire diversity was assessed with the Shannon index, and tumor-blood repertoire similarity with the Morisita-Horn index. Through fastp at Q25 and MiXCR, TCRdb rebuilt clones from the public reads, retaining in-frame beta chains. The authors' filters were not applied to this entry. The sample table holds approximately 40,000 clones, of which around half were seen once. Approximately 25% of the sample is taken by the ten largest. What the study reported, not specific to this receptor: TCR beta diversity was reported as significantly higher in malignant tumors than in benign nodules, in both blood and tumor samples.

CDR1 and CDR2, per the germline V gene, are SGHAT and FQNNGV. Trimming costs V 3 bases and J 4 bases, and their ends lie 15 bases apart. The CDR3 holds 15 amino acids from the cysteine to the phenylalanine. CDR3 DNA only is kept here, 45 bases in frame from base 1. No patient had received any treatment before thyroid surgery. Using T-cell receptor beta sequencing, the study looked back at clinical samples from patients collected from the early 2010s to the late 2010s. This clone was counted a single time. There is no known antigen for this receptor. No per-base quality is available; no much larger clone lies one base away. One read yields weak evidence.

Material for sequencing was tumor tissue. This receptor was obtained from a male donor with papillary thyroid cancer or a benign thyroid nodule (not recorded which). Some clones in this sample may be carry-over from other donors' samples. The receptor chain draws on TRBV11-2 and TRBJ1-2; the D gene is perhaps TRBD1, from 5 matching bases. DNA sequence: TGTGCCAGCAGCTTGGGGCAAGGGCGGATCTATGGCTACACCTTC. This yields the protein CASSLGQGRIYGYTF.